This TCR beta chain was retrieved from a study of blood T cells in healthy people across ages. The overall study: When template switching was applied, about one barcoded beta molecule was captured per two T cells.

V was clipped by 2 bases and J by 6 bases; unmatched bases: 2. This CDR3 region has 14 residues. Germline V gene data show CDR1 as SEHNR and CDR2 as FQNEAQ (reference sequence). A J-beta primer mix and a sample-barcoded 5' primer were used in a second PCR of about 7 to 12 cycles. Each CDR3 protein is one row after TCRdb ran MiXCR on the 5' RACE reads. The data hold around 690,000 distinct CDR3 sequences, with under 65% observed a single time. Peripheral blood, roughly 11 milliliters per donor, was collected. This clonotype originated in a man in his fifties or sixties in good health. Sequencing was performed on blood. V is TRBV7-9 and J is TRBJ2-1; TRBD2 matches at 9 bases. CDR3 sequence (DNA): TGTGCCAGCAGCTTACTAGCGGGGTCCAATGAGCAGTTCTTC. Its protein product is CASSLLAGSNEQFF.